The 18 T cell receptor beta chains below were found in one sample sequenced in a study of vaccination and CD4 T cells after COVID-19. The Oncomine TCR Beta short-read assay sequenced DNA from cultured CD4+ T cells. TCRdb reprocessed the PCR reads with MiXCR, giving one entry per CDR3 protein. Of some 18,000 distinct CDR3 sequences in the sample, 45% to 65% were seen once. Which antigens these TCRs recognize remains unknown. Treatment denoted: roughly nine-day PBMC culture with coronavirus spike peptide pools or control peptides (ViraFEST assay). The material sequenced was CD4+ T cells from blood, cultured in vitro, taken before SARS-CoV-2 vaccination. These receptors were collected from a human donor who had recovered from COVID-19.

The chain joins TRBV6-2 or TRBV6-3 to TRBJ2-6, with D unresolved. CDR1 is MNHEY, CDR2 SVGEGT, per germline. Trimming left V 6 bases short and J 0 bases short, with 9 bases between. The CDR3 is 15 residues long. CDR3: CASSQSSSGANVLTF. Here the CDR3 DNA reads TGTGCCAGCAGCCAGAGTAGCTCTGGGGCCAACGTCCTGACTTTC.

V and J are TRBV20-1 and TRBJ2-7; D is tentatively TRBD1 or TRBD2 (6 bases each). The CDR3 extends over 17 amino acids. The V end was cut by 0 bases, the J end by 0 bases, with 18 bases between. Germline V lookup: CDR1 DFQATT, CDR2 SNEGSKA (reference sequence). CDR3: CSAREPMGGPSSYEQYF. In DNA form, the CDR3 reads TGCAGTGCTAGAGAGCCTATGGGGGGCCCAAGCTCCTACGAGCAGTACTTC.

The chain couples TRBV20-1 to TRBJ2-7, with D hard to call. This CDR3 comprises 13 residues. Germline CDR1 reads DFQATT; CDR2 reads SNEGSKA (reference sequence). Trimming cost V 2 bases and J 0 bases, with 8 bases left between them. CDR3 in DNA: TGCAGTGCTAGACGTCCAAGCTCCTACGAGCAGTACTTC. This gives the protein CSARRPSSYEQYF.

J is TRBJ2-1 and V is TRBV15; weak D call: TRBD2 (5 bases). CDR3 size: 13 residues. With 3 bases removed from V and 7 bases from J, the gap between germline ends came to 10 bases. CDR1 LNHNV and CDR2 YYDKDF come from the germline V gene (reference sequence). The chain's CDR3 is CATSRDWENEQFF. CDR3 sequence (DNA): TGTGCCACCAGCAGGGACTGGGAGAATGAGCAGTTCTTC.

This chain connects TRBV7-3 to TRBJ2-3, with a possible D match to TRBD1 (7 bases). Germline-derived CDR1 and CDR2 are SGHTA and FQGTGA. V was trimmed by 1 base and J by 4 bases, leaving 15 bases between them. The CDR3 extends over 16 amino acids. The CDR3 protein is CASSLKEGQGADTQYF. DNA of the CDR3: TGTGCCAGCAGCTTAAAGGAGGGGCAGGGGGCAGATACGCAGTATTTT.

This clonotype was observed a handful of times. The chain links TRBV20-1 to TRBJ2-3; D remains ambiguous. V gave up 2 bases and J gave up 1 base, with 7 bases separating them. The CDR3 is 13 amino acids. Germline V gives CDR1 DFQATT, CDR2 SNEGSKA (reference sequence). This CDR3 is CSARSSGTDTQYF. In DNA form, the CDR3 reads TGCAGTGCTAGAAGTAGTGGCACAGATACGCAGTATTTT.

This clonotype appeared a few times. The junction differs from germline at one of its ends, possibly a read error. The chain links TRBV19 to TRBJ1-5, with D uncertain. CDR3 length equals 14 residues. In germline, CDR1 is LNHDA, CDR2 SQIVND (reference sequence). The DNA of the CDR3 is TGTGCCAGTAGTATAGGGGCAGGCAATCGGCCCCAGCATTTT. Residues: CASSIGAGNRPQHF.

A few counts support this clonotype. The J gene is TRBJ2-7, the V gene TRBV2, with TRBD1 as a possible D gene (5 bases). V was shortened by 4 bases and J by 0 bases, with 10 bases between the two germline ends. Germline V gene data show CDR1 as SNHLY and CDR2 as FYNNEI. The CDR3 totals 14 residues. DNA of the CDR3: TGTGCCAGCAGTGCTAGACAGTCCTCCTACGAGCAGTACTTC. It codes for CASSARQSSYEQYF.

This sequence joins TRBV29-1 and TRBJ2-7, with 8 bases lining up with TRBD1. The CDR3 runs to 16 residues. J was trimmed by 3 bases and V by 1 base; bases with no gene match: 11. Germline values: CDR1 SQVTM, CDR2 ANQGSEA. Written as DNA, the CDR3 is TGCAGCGTTGAAGGTCACCTTACAGGGGGTCTCTACGAGCAGTACTTC. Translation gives CSVEGHLTGGLYEQYF.

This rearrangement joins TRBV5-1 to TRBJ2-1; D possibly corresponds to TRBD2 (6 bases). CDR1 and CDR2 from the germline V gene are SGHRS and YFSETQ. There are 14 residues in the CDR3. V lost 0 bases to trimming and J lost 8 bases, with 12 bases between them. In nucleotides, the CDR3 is TGCGCCAGCAGCTTGGGGGACTCGTCGGATGAGCAGTTCTTC. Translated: CASSLGDSSDEQFF. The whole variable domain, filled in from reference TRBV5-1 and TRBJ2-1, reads KAGVTQTPRYLIKTRGQQVTLSCSPISGHRSVSWYQQTPGQGLQFLFEYFSETQRNKGNFPGRFSGRQFSNSRSEMNVSTLELGDSALYLCASSLGDSSDEQFFGPGTRLTVL.

As DNA, the CDR3 is TGTGCCAGCAGCTTTAGTCGGGCGACTGAAGCTTTCTTT. Its protein product is CASSFSRATEAFF. The rearrangement joins TRBV11-1 to TRBJ1-1; D remains ambiguous. The germline CDR1 and CDR2 sequences are SGHAT and FQDESV (reference sequence). V was clipped by 3 bases and J by 5 bases, with 10 bases between them. This CDR3 has 13 amino acids.

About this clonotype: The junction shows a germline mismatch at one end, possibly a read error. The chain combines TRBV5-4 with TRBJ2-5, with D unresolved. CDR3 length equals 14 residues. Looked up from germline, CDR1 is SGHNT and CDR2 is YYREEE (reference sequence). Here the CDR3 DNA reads TGTGCCAGCAGCTTGGGGCTAACAGAAGAGAACCAGTACTTC. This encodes CASSLGLTEENQYF.

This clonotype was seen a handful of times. The chain's CDR3 is CASSLGQGESYGYTF. DNA of the CDR3: TGTGCCAGCAGCTTAGGACAGGGTGAGAGCTATGGCTACACCTTC. The chain combines TRBV7-2 with TRBJ1-2, with 7 bases aligning to TRBD1. Trimming at V came to 1 base and at J to 4 bases, leaving 6 bases not matched to a gene. The germline V gene has CDR1 SGHTA and CDR2 FQGNSA. The CDR3 is 15 amino acids.

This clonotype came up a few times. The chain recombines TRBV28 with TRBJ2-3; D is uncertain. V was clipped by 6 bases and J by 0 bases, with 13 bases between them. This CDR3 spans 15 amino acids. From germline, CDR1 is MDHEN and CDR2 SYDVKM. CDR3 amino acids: CASSPWAASTDTQYF. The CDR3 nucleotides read TGTGCCAGCAGCCCCTGGGCAGCTAGCACAGATACGCAGTATTTT.

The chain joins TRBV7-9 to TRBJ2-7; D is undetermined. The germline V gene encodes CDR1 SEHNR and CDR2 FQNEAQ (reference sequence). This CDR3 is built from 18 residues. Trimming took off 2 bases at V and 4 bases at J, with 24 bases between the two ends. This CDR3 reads CASSLRAGFLAESYEQYF. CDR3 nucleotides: TGTGCCAGCAGCTTAAGGGCCGGGTTTTTGGCTGAATCTTACGAGCAGTACTTC.

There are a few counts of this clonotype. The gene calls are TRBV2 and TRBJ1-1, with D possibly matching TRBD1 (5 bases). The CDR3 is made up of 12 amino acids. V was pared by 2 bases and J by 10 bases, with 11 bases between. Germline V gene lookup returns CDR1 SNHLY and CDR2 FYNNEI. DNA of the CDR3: TGTGCCAGCAGTGAAATGTCGGGGGTAGCTTTCTTT. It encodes CASSEMSGVAFF.

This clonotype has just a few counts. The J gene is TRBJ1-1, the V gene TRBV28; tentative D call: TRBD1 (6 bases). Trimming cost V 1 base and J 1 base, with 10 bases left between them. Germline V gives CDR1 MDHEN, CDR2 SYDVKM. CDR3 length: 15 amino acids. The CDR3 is CASSLSQGQNTEAFF. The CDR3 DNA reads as TGTGCCAGCAGTTTATCACAGGGCCAGAACACTGAAGCTTTCTTT.

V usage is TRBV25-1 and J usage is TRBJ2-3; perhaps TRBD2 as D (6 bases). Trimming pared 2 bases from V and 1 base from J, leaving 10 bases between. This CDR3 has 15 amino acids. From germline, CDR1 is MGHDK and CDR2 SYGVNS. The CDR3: CASSEQGGGTDTQYF. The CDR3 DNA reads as TGTGCCAGCAGTGAACAGGGAGGCGGCACAGATACGCAGTATTTT.